The 28 T cell receptor beta chains below come from one sample, sequenced in a study of human T cells and chemical hapten exposure. Time point reported: patch test 3, about 24 weeks after DPC sensitization. Sample treatment: therapeutic diphenylcyclopropenone sensitization with weekly scalp DPC. Each CDR3 protein is one row after TCRdb ran MiXCR on the RACE reads. The table has approximately 60,000 distinct CDR3 sequences, about 11% seen once; the top ten hold 2% to 3%. Material: whole blood, obtained in connection with sensitization to the hapten diphenylcyclopropenone (DPC). These receptors all stem from a woman in her thirties with alopecia areata. Some clones in this sample may be carry-over from other donors' samples.

The sample holds a few counts of this clonotype. The gene calls are TRBV28 and TRBJ1-1, with TRBD1 identical over 9 bases. The junction had 8 bases not matched to a gene; V was cut back by 6 bases and J by 12 bases. This CDR3 has 12 amino acids. From germline, CDR1 is MDHEN and CDR2 SYDVKM. The chain's CDR3 is CASRKQGAQTFF. In nucleotides, the CDR3 is TGTGCCAGCAGAAAACAGGGGGCGCAGACTTTCTTT. Combining the CDR3 with reference TRBV28 and TRBJ1-1 gives the whole variable domain DVKVTQSSRYLVKRTGEKVFLECVQDMDHENMFWYRQDPGLGLRLIYFSYDVKMKEKGDIPEGYSVSREKKERFSLILESASTNQTSMYLCASRKQGAQTFFGQGTRLTVV.

This clonotype was found a few times. The chain combines TRBV28 with TRBJ2-2; 9 bases match TRBD2. CDR3 length: 16 amino acids. CDR1 and CDR2 from the germline V gene are MDHEN and SYDVKM. V lost 7 bases and J lost 5; bases outside the gene matches: 11. The CDR3 sequence is CASTQLGSGRTGELFF. For the CDR3, the DNA is TGTGCCAGCACCCAATTAGGAAGCGGGAGGACCGGGGAGCTGTTTTTT.

The V call is TRBV27, the J call TRBJ1-5; D gene uncertain. Looked up from germline, CDR1 is MNHEY and CDR2 is SMNVEV (reference sequence). This CDR3 has 13 amino acids. With 4 bases removed from V and 7 bases from J, the gap between germline ends came to 11 bases. The CDR3 spells CASSYSGGQPQHF. The CDR3 DNA reads as TGTGCCAGCAGTTACAGTGGCGGGCAGCCCCAGCATTTT.

The chain carries TRBV7-9 and TRBJ2-7; 7 bases match TRBD2. Unmatched junction bases numbered 7, after V lost 6 bases and J lost 5 bases. This CDR3 is 13 amino acids long. CDR1 is SEHNR, CDR2 FQNEAQ, per germline (reference sequence). The CDR3 protein is CASRPGTTDEQYF. CDR3 DNA: TGTGCCAGCAGACCCGGGACTACGGACGAGCAGTACTTC.

The rearrangement links TRBV6-4 to TRBJ2-1; D might be TRBD2 (5 bases). The germline CDR1 and CDR2 sequences are MRHNA and SNTAGT. The CDR3 is 15 amino acids. With 0 bases removed from V and 9 bases from J, the gap between germline ends came to 15 bases. In nucleotides, the CDR3 is TGTGCCAGCAGTGACTCGAGTAAGACTATTGGTGAGCAGTTCTTC. This codes for CASSDSSKTIGEQFF.

In its sample, this clonotype was seen many times. The chain uses TRBV4-1 and TRBJ2-2; 8 bases match TRBD2. Germline-derived CDR1 and CDR2 are MGHRA and YSYEKL. Losses at the gene ends were 5 bases for V and 1 base for J; bases not matched to a gene: 9. CDR3 size: 17 residues. The CDR3 DNA is TGCGCCAGCAGCTGGGGTAGCGGGACCGAGAACACCGGGGAGCTGTTTTTT. This codes for CASSWGSGTENTGELFF.

The genes are TRBV7-2 and TRBJ2-1; TRBD1 is a possible D gene (6 bases). Per the germline V gene, CDR1 is SGHTA and CDR2 is FQGNSA. The CDR3 is made up of 14 amino acids. Trimming removed 1 base from V and 3 bases from J, with 7 bases in between. As DNA, the CDR3 is TGTGCCAGCAGCTTAGTACAGGGCTACAATGAGCAGTTCTTC. It is translated as CASSLVQGYNEQFF. Variable domain in full (rest from reference TRBV7-2 and TRBJ2-1): GAGVSQSPSNKVTEKGKDVELRCDPISGHTALYWYRQSLGQGLEFLIYFQGNSAPDKSGLPSDRFSAERTGGSVSTLTIQRTQQEDSAVYLCASSLVQGYNEQFFGPGTRLTVL.

V gene TRBV10-3 combines with J gene TRBJ2-7; tentatively, D is TRBD1 or TRBD2 (5 bases each). The length of the CDR3 is 15 residues. The germline V gene has CDR1 ENHRY and CDR2 SYGVKD. The V and J ends lost 7 bases and 0 bases respectively, with 16 bases between them. This CDR3 reads CAIKAGTKSSYEQYF. The CDR3 bases are TGTGCCATCAAAGCCGGGACCAAAAGCTCCTACGAGCAGTACTTC.

The genes are TRBV20-1 and TRBJ2-7, with 8 bases matching TRBD2. This CDR3 has 13 residues. In germline, CDR1 is DFQATT, CDR2 SNEGSKA (reference sequence). V lost 6 bases, J lost 7 bases, and 11 bases stayed unmatched. CDR3 residues: CSALSGREREQYF. For the CDR3, the DNA is TGCAGTGCCCTCAGCGGGAGAGAAAGGGAGCAGTACTTC.

This clonotype showed up many times. J is TRBJ2-1 and V is TRBV20-1; weak D call: TRBD2 (6 bases). V shed 2 bases and J shed 5 bases, with 19 bases lying between them. CDR3 length: 16 residues. CDR1 is DFQATT and CDR2 is SNEGSKA in the germline V gene (reference sequence). In nucleotides, the CDR3 is TGCAGTGCTAGAACTACTCAACTCGGGAGCAACAATGAGCAGTTCTTC. It encodes CSARTTQLGSNNEQFF.

There are many counts of this clonotype. V gene TRBV9 combines with J gene TRBJ1-1; D is uncertain. Per germline, CDR1 SGDLS and CDR2 YYNGEE. V dropped 0 bases and J dropped 6 bases, with 12 bases sitting between them. The CDR3 spans 14 residues. Here the CDR3 reads CASSVGGPSAEAFF. The CDR3 DNA follows: TGTGCCAGCAGCGTAGGAGGTCCCAGCGCTGAAGCTTTCTTT. The variable domain in full, with the rest retrieved from reference TRBV9 and TRBJ1-1, is DSGVTQTPKHLITATGQRVTLRCSPRSGDLSVYWYQQSLDQGLQFLIQYYNGEERAKGNILERFSAQQFPDLHSELNLSSLELGDSALYFCASSVGGPSAEAFFGQGTRLTVV.

The gene calls are TRBV20-1 and TRBJ1-5; 7 nucleotides agree with TRBD1. V dropped 0 bases and J dropped 6; count of bases not matched to a gene: 2. Germline loops: CDR1 DFQATT, CDR2 SNEGSKA (reference sequence). The CDR3 contains 13 residues. Here the CDR3 reads CSARDQGVQPQHF. DNA of the CDR3: TGCAGTGCTAGAGATCAGGGGGTTCAGCCCCAGCATTTT.

This clonotype has ten or more counts. The rearrangement links TRBV19 to TRBJ1-1, with 7 bases matching TRBD1. Germline loops: CDR1 LNHDA, CDR2 SQIVND (reference sequence). The CDR3 runs 15 residues. Unmatched junction bases numbered 10, after V lost 5 bases and J lost 4 bases. CDR3 sequence (DNA): TGTGCCAGTAGTGAGAACGACAGGGTGGGCACTGAAGCTTTCTTT. Translated: CASSENDRVGTEAFF. The entire variable domain, with the rest obtained from reference TRBV19 and TRBJ1-1, is as follows: DGGITQSPKYLFRKEGQNVTLSCEQNLNHDAMYWYRQDPGQGLRLIYYSQIVNDFQKGDIAEGYSVSREKKESFPLTVTSAQKNPTAFYLCASSENDRVGTEAFFGQGTRLTVV.

This clonotype occurred a few times. The rearrangement links TRBV12-3 or TRBV12-4 to TRBJ2-6; D gene uncertain. The CDR3 is 13 amino acids. V was cut by 2 bases and J by 4 bases, with 3 bases left in between. In DNA form, the CDR3 reads TGTGCCAGCAGTTTAATGGGGGCCAACGTCCTGACTTTC. Translation gives CASSLMGANVLTF.

This clonotype was counted many times. This sequence joins TRBV6-6 and TRBJ2-2; either TRBD1 or TRBD2 may fit D (5 bases each). The V gene's germline CDR1 is MNHNY and CDR2 SVGAGI (reference sequence). The V gene lost 6 bases and the J gene lost 0 bases, with 11 bases spanning the gap. The CDR3 has 15 residues. The CDR3 region is CASRGTFANTGELFF. CDR3 sequence (DNA): TGTGCCAGCAGAGGGACGTTCGCGAACACCGGGGAGCTGTTTTTT.

This chain links TRBV12-3 or TRBV12-4 with TRBJ2-7; a possible D gene is TRBD1 (6 bases). V was pared by 5 bases and J by 6 bases, with 17 bases between. This CDR3 contains 14 residues. Written as DNA, the CDR3 is TGTGCCAGCAGTCCGGGCCCGACAGGCCTCGAGCAGTACTTC. Its translation is CASSPGPTGLEQYF.

In this sample, this clonotype turned up many times. The gene calls are TRBV3-1 and TRBJ1-5, with 7 positions matching TRBD1. Unmatched junction bases numbered 4, after V lost 3 bases and J lost 5 bases. Germline V gives CDR1 LGHDT, CDR2 YNNKEL (reference sequence). This CDR3 is built from 14 residues. The CDR3 here is CASSQAGGDQPQHF. CDR3 bases: TGTGCCAGCAGCCAGGCAGGGGGTGATCAGCCCCAGCATTTT.

The rearrangement uses TRBV4-2 and TRBJ2-3; D uncertain. The CDR3 runs 15 residues. Trimming took 1 base from V and 4 from J, leaving 12 bases between them. The germline V gene has CDR1 LGHNA and CDR2 YNFKEQ. The CDR3 spells CASSQVDLVSDTQYF. The CDR3 DNA reads TGTGCCAGCAGCCAAGTCGACCTAGTGTCAGATACGCAGTATTTT.

This clonotype was detected a few times. V is TRBV10-3 and J is TRBJ1-1; D is ambiguous. CDR3 length equals 13 residues. V was clipped by 3 bases and J by 8 bases, with 13 bases between them. Germline assignment: CDR1 ENHRY and CDR2 SYGVKD. In nucleotides, the CDR3 is TGTGCCATCAGTGACCTATCTTGGGGAGAAGCTTTCTTT. This sequence encodes CAISDLSWGEAFF.

Only a few counts were recorded for this clonotype. This chain joins TRBV7-2 and TRBJ1-4; possible D gene TRBD1, 6 bases. The CDR3 is 17 amino acids. Germline CDR1 is SGHTA and CDR2 is FQGNSA. V was clipped by 1 base and J by 4 bases, with 16 bases between them. CDR3 DNA sequence: TGTGCCAGCAGCTTAGGATACAGGGTTACGGTTAATGAAAAACTGTTTTTT. This codes for CASSLGYRVTVNEKLFF.

CDR3 in DNA: TGTGCCAGCAGTTTCAGGACTAGCGAGAGAAAGGGCTACAATGAGCAGTTCTTC. Translated, it gives CASSFRTSERKGYNEQFF. The gene calls are TRBV28 and TRBJ2-1; 9 bases align to TRBD2. The CDR3 sequence is 18 residues long. The junction had 12 bases not matched to a gene; V was cut back by 3 bases and J by 3 bases. Germline V gene lookup returns CDR1 MDHEN and CDR2 SYDVKM. Looking up the rest from reference TRBV28 and TRBJ2-1 gives the full variable domain: DVKVTQSSRYLVKRTGEKVFLECVQDMDHENMFWYRQDPGLGLRLIYFSYDVKMKEKGDIPEGYSVSREKKERFSLILESASTNQTSMYLCASSFRTSERKGYNEQFFGPGTRLTVL.

This clonotype was recorded many times. V is TRBV23-1 and J is TRBJ1-5, with TRBD1 matching over 8 bases. TRBV23-1 is filed as an ORF, its function uncertain. J gave up 9 bases and V 7 bases, and 11 bases lay outside the gene matches. This CDR3 is built from 14 residues. CDR3 amino acids: CASTPGQVFMPQHF. The CDR3 region has the DNA TGCGCCAGCACGCCGGGACAGGTCTTTATGCCCCAGCATTTT.

The table lists this clonotype with a few counts. The chain carries TRBV20-1 and TRBJ1-1, with TRBD1 identical over 7 bases. J gave up 4 bases and V 6 bases, and 11 bases lay outside the gene matches. Germline V gene data show CDR1 as DFQATT and CDR2 as SNEGSKA (reference sequence). The CDR3 length is 14 residues. The CDR3 region is CSADDRVVGTEAFF. As DNA, the CDR3 is TGCAGTGCCGATGACAGGGTGGTAGGCACTGAAGCTTTCTTT.

The genes are TRBV6-2 or TRBV6-3 and TRBJ1-1; D is ambiguous. This CDR3 spans 12 amino acids. Trimming removed 6 bases from V and 4 bases from J, with 9 bases in between. Germline CDR1 MNHEY, CDR2 SVGEGT. The CDR3 DNA reads as TGTGCCAGCAGGGCCGAGGGCACTGAAGCTTTCTTT. Amino acids: CASRAEGTEAFF.

There are many counts of this clonotype. The chain is built from TRBV6-5 and TRBJ1-3, with D possibly TRBD1 on 6 matching bases. This CDR3 spans 15 amino acids. V lost 4 bases and J 0 bases, leaving 10 bases between the germline ends. Germline V gene lookup returns CDR1 MNHEY and CDR2 SVGAGI. CDR3 protein: CASSLGALSGNTIYF. The CDR3 DNA sequence: TGTGCCAGCAGTTTGGGGGCTCTCTCTGGAAACACCATATATTTT.

This clonotype was recorded a few times. V usage is TRBV5-6 and J usage is TRBJ2-5; D possibly corresponds to TRBD1 (6 bases). The CDR3 extends over 14 amino acids. Trimming stripped 4 bases from V and 5 bases from J, with 15 bases between. CDR1 and CDR2 (germline): SGHDT, YYEEEE. The CDR3 region has the DNA TGTGCCAGCAGCGAGAAACAGGGCTGGGAGACCCAGTACTTC. Translated, it gives CASSEKQGWETQYF.

There are many counts of this clonotype. The genes are TRBV7-2 and TRBJ2-7, with TRBD2 matching over 7 bases. The V gene end was trimmed by 5 bases and the J gene end by 2 bases; junction bases not matched to a gene: 9. The germline V gene has CDR1 SGHTA and CDR2 FQGNSA. CDR3 size: 15 residues. In DNA, the CDR3 is TGTGCCAGCAGCCCGTATGAGAGCGGGACCTACGAGCAGTACTTC. It is translated as CASSPYESGTYEQYF.

The chain is built from TRBV29-1 and TRBJ2-1; 8 bases are a match to TRBD2. CDR3 length: 13 amino acids. The germline CDR1 and CDR2 sequences are SQVTM and ANQGSEA. V trimming: 7 bases; J trimming: 11 bases; junction bases outside the gene matches: 13. CDR3: CSAPGGVLHQQFF. The CDR3 nucleotides are TGCAGCGCCCCGGGAGGGGTTCTTCATCAGCAGTTCTTC.